These T cell receptor beta chains were read from a single sample in a study of vaccination and CD4 T cells after COVID-19. In TCRdb, the PCR reads were re-called with MiXCR into one record per CDR3 protein. The table includes some 12,000 distinct CDR3 sequences, about 50% detected once. The antigens of these receptors remain unknown. The sequencing sample was made of CD4+ T cells from blood, cultured in vitro. The receptors derive from a human donor who had recovered from COVID-19. Each CDR3 is given with its conserved first and last residue. D genes are given only for firm matches. Not every row has a clone size; where given, it reads once, few, many or a size class.

v_call,d_call,clone_size,j_call,cdr3_nt,cdr3_aa
TRBV19,NA,few,TRBJ1-1,TGTGCCAGTAGTTCAGGGGAGAGTCAAAACACTGAAGCTTTCTTT,CASSSGESQNTEAFF
TRBV19,NA,NA,TRBJ2-1,TGTGCCAGTAGTACGACTAAGAACAATGAGCAGTTCTTC,CASSTTKNNEQFF
TRBV24-1,NA,NA,TRBJ2-5,TGTGCCACCAGTTTGGGAGGGGACAGGCTTCAAGAGACCCAGTACTTC,CATSLGGDRLQETQYF
TRBV20-1,NA,few,TRBJ2-5,TGCAGTGCTAGAGACCCCGGGGGCACCGGCCAAGAGACCCAGTACTTC,CSARDPGGTGQETQYF
TRBV15,NA,NA,TRBJ2-1,TGTGCCACCAGCAAAGCTGGGGGGGCGGGCTACAATGAGCAGTTCTTC,CATSKAGGAGYNEQFF
TRBV6-5,NA,NA,TRBJ2-2,TGTGCCAGCAGTTACCAGCAGGGTGGTACCGGGGAGCTGTTTTTT,CASSYQQGGTGELFF
TRBV6-1,NA,NA,TRBJ2-2,TGTGCCAGCAGGAGCGGGACCGGGGAGCTGTTTTTT,CASRSGTGELFF
TRBV2,TRBD2,NA,TRBJ2-1,TGTGCCAGCGTGCGGGAGACCAATGAGCAGTTCTTC,CASVRETNEQFF
TRBV19,TRBD1,NA,TRBJ2-5,TGTGCCAGTAGTCCCCGGACAGGGACCGATTGGAAGGCCCAGTACTTC,CASSPRTGTDWKAQYF
TRBV20-1,NA,NA,TRBJ2-2,TGCAGTGCTAGAGATCAGGGGCCGACTAGAAACACCGGGGAGCTGTTTTTT,CSARDQGPTRNTGELFF
TRBV10-3,TRBD1,few,TRBJ1-5,TGTGCCATCAACCGACAGGGAGGCGCCCAGCCCCAGCATTTT,CAINRQGGAQPQHF
TRBV19,NA,NA,TRBJ2-7,TGTGCCAGTAGTAATATCGCGGGACCTTCATTCTCCTACGAGCAGTACTTC,CASSNIAGPSFSYEQYF
TRBV4-1,TRBD2,NA,TRBJ2-5,TGCGCCAGCAGCCAAGATTCCTTTTCAGCGGGAGGGGCGGAGACCCAGTACTTC,CASSQDSFSAGGAETQYF